The 8 T cell receptor beta chains in this list originate from one sample, sequenced in a study of PD-1 blockade in classical Hodgkin lymphoma. Relapse after autologous stem cell transplantation occurred in every patient, and brentuximab vedotin exposure varied. Method: immunoSEQ multiplex PCR; TCRdb's copy keeps in-frame clones and lacks some. The table includes about 150,000 clones, less than 80% detected once. Sample: peripheral blood mononuclear cells (PBMCs), taken before the second cycle of nivolumab. The origin of the receptors is a human donor with classical Hodgkin lymphoma.

V and J are TRBV7-6 and TRBJ2-7; 14 bases match TRBD2. The germline CDR1 and CDR2 sequences are SGHVS and FNYEAQ. There are 17 residues in the CDR3. V trimming: 0 bases; J trimming: 7 bases; junction bases outside the gene matches: 8. The CDR3 coding sequence is TGTGCCAGCAGCTTAGCGCCGGGACTAGCGGGAGTTAGGGAGCAGTACTTC. Translated: CASSLAPGLAGVREQYF.

The chain joins TRBV29-1 to TRBJ1-5; weak D call: TRBD1 (5 bases). V shed 1 base and J shed 6 bases, with 10 bases lying between them. This CDR3 has 13 amino acids. The V gene's germline CDR1 is SQVTM and CDR2 ANQGSEA. The CDR3 DNA reads as TGCAGCGTTGAAGTCAGGGAAGGTCAGCCCCAGCATTTT. Translated, it gives CSVEVREGQPQHF.

The J gene is TRBJ1-2, the V gene TRBV2, with D perhaps TRBD1 (5 bases). The V end lost 6 bases, the J end lost 4 bases, and 21 bases lay between the germline ends. This CDR3 is built from 16 residues. CDR1 is SNHLY, CDR2 FYNNEI, per germline. The CDR3 here is CASRAPRGSGGYGYTF. The CDR3 region has the DNA TGTGCCAGCAGAGCCCCCCGGGGGTCCGGGGGCTATGGCTACACCTTC.

This clone was counted a single time. The chain joins TRBV5-1 to TRBJ2-2, with 9 bases matching TRBD1. The CDR3 is 15 residues long. The V and J ends lost 4 bases and 6 bases, in that order; junction bases with no gene match: 7. In germline, CDR1 is SGHRS, CDR2 YFSETQ. CDR3 sequence: CASSVEGQGAGELFF. CDR3 nucleotide sequence: TGCGCCAGCAGCGTCGAGGGACAGGGCGCCGGGGAGCTGTTTTTT.

V usage is TRBV28 and J usage is TRBJ2-3; unclear D gene. Per germline, CDR1 MDHEN and CDR2 SYDVKM. CDR3 length: 13 amino acids. The ends were cut back, 8 bases at V and 1 base at J, with 10 bases in the middle. The CDR3 nucleotides are TGTGCCAGCTTCCTCCGGGGCACAGATACGCAGTATTTT. It encodes CASFLRGTDTQYF.

V gene TRBV4-1 combines with J gene TRBJ2-1; 10 nucleotides align to TRBD1. The CDR3 totals 21 residues. Looked up from germline, CDR1 is MGHRA and CDR2 is YSYEKL. J was trimmed by 0 bases and V by 1 base; bases with no gene match: 15. The CDR3 coding sequence is TGCGCCAGCAGCCAAGCAGACGACGAGACAGGGGGCCTTAGCTCCTACAATGAGCAGTTCTTC. Translation gives CASSQADDETGGLSSYNEQFF.

This chain joins TRBV29-1 and TRBJ1-1, with D unresolved. CDR3 size: 13 residues. V was pared by 3 bases and J by 5 bases, with 13 bases between. CDR1 is SQVTM, CDR2 ANQGSEA, per germline. The CDR3 sequence: CSVEGSLGTEAFF. The DNA of the CDR3 is TGCAGCGTTGAGGGTAGCCTAGGGACTGAAGCTTTCTTT.

The V and J genes are TRBV7-2 and TRBJ2-3, with 12 bases aligning to TRBD2. V dropped 6 bases and J dropped 5; count of bases not matched to a gene: 6. The CDR3 spans 15 residues. From germline, CDR1 is SGHTA and CDR2 FQGNSA. The CDR3 DNA follows: TGTGCCAGCAGGAAGCCTAGCGGGAGGGGAGATACGCAGTATTTT. It specifies CASRKPSGRGDTQYF.